This T cell receptor beta chain was sequenced for a study of cytomegalovirus exposure and HLA in healthy donors. The PCR contained 60 Vbeta and 13 Jbeta primers. Sequencing was performed with immunoSEQ multiplex PCR; in TCRdb, only in-frame clones are kept and a portion is missing. The table shows roughly 130,000 clones, with around 81% occurring only once. The V gene end was trimmed by 6 bases and the J gene end by 4 bases; junction bases not matched to a gene: 3. This CDR3 region has 13 residues. Germline assignment: CDR1 PRHDT and CDR2 FYEKMQ (reference sequence). V gene TRBV13 combines with J gene TRBJ2-1; TRBD1 agrees at 7 bases. Sequencing was performed on PBMCs. The source is a woman aged 50 to 60 in good health and CMV-seronegative. The CDR3 region has the DNA TGTGCCAGCAGAGACAGGGCGTACAATGAGCAGTTCTTC. Translated: CASRDRAYNEQFF.